The 22 T cell receptor beta chains below come from one sample, sequenced in a study of shared clonotypes between healthy human individuals. Assay used: immunoSEQ multiplex PCR; TCRdb lists only in-frame clones, some missing. Among roughly 760,000 clones listed, 74% were seen once. The sample was memory CD4+ T cells sorted from blood. Sample subset: CD45RA-negative fraction. Receptor source: a woman in her thirties in good health.

The V and J genes are TRBV5-1 and TRBJ2-7, with TRBD2 identical over 8 bases. The CDR3 length is 16 residues. Germline-derived CDR1 and CDR2 are SGHRS and YFSETQ. The V gene end was trimmed by 4 bases and the J gene end by 6 bases; junction bases not matched to a gene: 15. Written as DNA, the CDR3 is TGCGCCAGCAGCCTCACCCCCGGGAGGGAGAAGGGCGAGCAGTACTTC. Translating it yields CASSLTPGREKGEQYF.

V gene TRBV7-2 combines with J gene TRBJ2-1; 11 nucleotides align to TRBD2. The V gene's germline CDR1 is SGHTA and CDR2 FQGNSA. The CDR3 has 16 residues. With 4 bases clipped from V and 0 bases from J, the junction kept 2 bases outside the gene matches. CDR3 amino acids: CASSSTSGSSYNEQFF. The CDR3 region has the DNA TGTGCCAGCAGCTCTACTAGCGGGAGCTCCTACAATGAGCAGTTCTTC.

This clone came up many times. The chain has TRBV28 and TRBJ2-7, with TRBD2 matching 8 bases. V was pared by 2 bases and J by 2 bases, with 5 bases of the junction left unmatched. The CDR3 contains 15 residues. Germline V gene sequence: CDR1 MDHEN, CDR2 SYDVKM. The DNA of the CDR3 is TGTGCCAGCAGTTTAGCGGGAGGCCCACCCTACGAGCAGTACTTC. Translation gives CASSLAGGPPYEQYF.

The genes are TRBV25-1 and TRBJ1-2; D is unclear. V gave up 2 bases and J gave up 6 bases, with 7 bases separating them. The CDR3 spans 12 residues. CDR1 is MGHDK and CDR2 is SYGVNS in the germline V gene. The DNA for the CDR3 is TGTGCCAGCAGTGAAGTGAGGGATGGCTACACCTTC. Amino acids: CASSEVRDGYTF.

CDR3 sequence reads: CASRPGQGPRNTIYF. CDR3 nucleotides: TGTGCCAGCAGGCCCGGACAGGGACCCCGAAACACCATATATTTT. This sequence joins TRBV28 and TRBJ1-3, with TRBD1 identical over 8 bases. The CDR3 runs 15 residues. CDR1 and CDR2 (germline): MDHEN, SYDVKM. Trimming removed 6 bases from V and 5 bases from J; junction bases left unmatched: 9.

This chain joins TRBV28 and TRBJ1-5; 10 bases fit TRBD1. Losses at the gene ends were 5 bases for V and 2 bases for J; bases not matched to a gene: 9. The CDR3 runs to 17 residues. The germline V gene encodes CDR1 MDHEN and CDR2 SYDVKM. The CDR3 nucleotides are TGTGCCAGCAGTCCCGGGGACAGGGGATTTCGCAATCAGCCCCAGCATTTT. Translating gives CASSPGDRGFRNQPQHF.

This clone was recorded a few times. The chain couples TRBV29-1 to TRBJ2-7; D tentatively fits TRBD1 or TRBD2 (5 bases each). CDR1 SQVTM and CDR2 ANQGSEA come from the germline V gene. This CDR3 is 12 amino acids long. V was shortened by 8 bases and J by 2 bases, with 13 bases between the two germline ends. The CDR3 region has the DNA TGCAGCACCCGGGACGTAGCCTACGAGCAGTACTTC. Encoded protein: CSTRDVAYEQYF.

V gene TRBV5-1 combines with J gene TRBJ1-4, with D uncertain. CDR3 length: 15 amino acids. From germline, CDR1 is SGHRS and CDR2 YFSETQ. V was pared by 4 bases and J by 10 bases, with 20 bases between. CDR3 sequence reads: CASSPTMTLKGKLFF. DNA for the CDR3: TGCGCCAGCAGCCCTACGATGACTCTGAAAGGAAAACTGTTTTTT.

This clone showed up just a few times. This chain joins TRBV19 and TRBJ2-1; a weak D match, TRBD2 (6 bases). The CDR3 contains 16 residues. Trimming cost V 2 bases and J 5 bases, with 16 bases left between them. Germline loops: CDR1 LNHDA, CDR2 SQIVND (reference sequence). In DNA, the CDR3 is TGTGCCAGTAGTATACCTGCCGGGAGTGGGAACAATGAGCAGTTCTTC. Amino acid sequence: CASSIPAGSGNNEQFF.

The chain links TRBV28 to TRBJ2-3, with D perhaps TRBD2 (6 bases). With 11 bases removed from V and 4 bases from J, the gap between germline ends came to 25 bases. This CDR3 comprises 16 residues. The germline V gene has CDR1 MDHEN and CDR2 SYDVKM. The CDR3 sequence is CAAPPTAGLFSDTQYF. The CDR3 region has the DNA TGTGCCGCACCCCCGACGGCGGGACTTTTTTCAGATACGCAGTATTTT.

About this clone: A clone one base away is much larger, so this may be a read error. The same CDR3 can be traced to other DNA sequences in this sample. This sequence joins TRBV5-4 and TRBJ2-3; D not certain. Trimming removed 4 bases at V and 2 bases at J, with 2 bases between. Germline V lookup: CDR1 SGHNT, CDR2 YYREEE (reference sequence). This CDR3 has 11 amino acids. This CDR3 reads CASSTTDTQYF. The CDR3 DNA sequence: TGTGCCAGCAGCACCACAGATACGCAGTATTTT. Combining the CDR3 with reference TRBV5-4 and TRBJ2-3 gives the whole variable domain ETGVTQSPTHLIKTRGQQVTLRCSSQSGHNTVSWYQQALGQGPQFIFQYYREEENGRGNFPPRFSGLQFPNYSSELNVNALELDDSALYLCASSTTDTQYFGPGTRLTVL.

This clone was counted between two and nine times. This chain joins TRBV7-7 and TRBJ2-3; tentative D call: TRBD2 (6 bases). The CDR3 extends over 13 amino acids. Germline-derived CDR1 and CDR2 are SSHAT and FNYEAQ (reference sequence). V was shortened by 5 bases and J by 3 bases, with 9 bases between the two germline ends. CDR3 in DNA: TGTGCCAGCAGCATAGGAGGGACAGATACGCAGTATTTT. As protein: CASSIGGTDTQYF.

The chain is built from TRBV6-5 and TRBJ2-2; the match to TRBD2 covers 10 bases. V was pared by 8 bases and J by 4 bases, with 4 bases of the junction left unmatched. The germline V gene has CDR1 MNHEY and CDR2 SVGAGI. This CDR3 region has 14 residues. CDR3 loop: CASGIAGGTGELFF. DNA of the CDR3: TGTGCCAGCGGTATAGCGGGAGGCACCGGGGAGCTGTTTTTT.

The rearrangement links TRBV11-2 to TRBJ2-6, with D unclear. CDR1 and CDR2 (germline): SGHAT, FQNNGV. Deletions cut 5 bases from V and 0 bases from J, with 11 bases between. The CDR3 has 16 residues. For the CDR3, the DNA is TGTGCCAGCAGCACGCCAAAAAACTCTGGGGCCAACGTCCTGACTTTC. It yields the protein CASSTPKNSGANVLTF.

This clone was found once. This chain links TRBV27 with TRBJ1-2, with D unclear. Trimming shortened V by 8 bases and J by 5 bases, and 15 bases separated the two germline ends. Germline lookup yields CDR1 MNHEY and CDR2 SMNVEV (reference sequence). The CDR3 is made up of 13 amino acids. The CDR3 DNA sequence: TGTGCCAGCGGTTCCGACGGGAGGTATGGCTACACCTTC. Translation: CASGSDGRYGYTF.

This chain connects TRBV6-1 to TRBJ1-5, with 7 positions matching TRBD1. Germline V CDR1 and CDR2: MNHNS, SASEGT. V was clipped by 6 bases and J by 5 bases; unmatched bases: 4. CDR3 length: 13 residues. The CDR3 DNA is TGTGCCAGCAGACTTGGGACAGATCAGCCCCAGCATTTT. Translation: CASRLGTDQPQHF.

This chain connects TRBV15 to TRBJ2-2; 12 nucleotides line up with TRBD2. This CDR3 comprises 18 residues. Germline V lookup: CDR1 LNHNV, CDR2 YYDKDF (reference sequence). V dropped 0 bases and J dropped 7; count of bases not matched to a gene: 9. DNA for the CDR3: TGTGCCACCAGCAGAGACCGCCTTTTGACTAGCGGGAGCGGGGAGCTGTTTTTT. This gives the protein CATSRDRLLTSGSGELFF.

The rearrangement uses TRBV5-6 and TRBJ2-2; TRBD1 matches 9 bases. V gave up 5 bases and J gave up 4 bases; unmatched junction bases: 9. The CDR3 is made up of 16 amino acids. Germline V lookup: CDR1 SGHDT, CDR2 YYEEEE. The CDR3, as DNA: TGTGCCAGCAGTTATGCCGGGACAGGGTTCACCGGGGAGCTGTTTTTT. Its translation: CASSYAGTGFTGELFF.

The chain joins TRBV19 to TRBJ2-7; tentative D call: TRBD1 (5 bases). The CDR3 runs to 13 residues. Trimming cost V 6 bases and J 0 bases, with 9 bases left between them. Germline assignment: CDR1 LNHDA and CDR2 SQIVND (reference sequence). CDR3 in DNA: TGTGCCAGTAGGGCAGGGCCCTCCTACGAGCAGTACTTC. Translation: CASRAGPSYEQYF.

This clone was counted once. CDR3 coding DNA: TGTGCCAGCAGTGAACTGGGGACTAGCGGGAGTCCCTACAATGAGCAGTTCTTC. This translates into CASSELGTSGSPYNEQFF. The chain employs TRBV25-1 and TRBJ2-1, with 14 bases that match TRBD2. Germline values: CDR1 MGHDK, CDR2 SYGVNS. The CDR3 spans 18 residues. V shed 2 bases and J 2 bases; nucleotides not matched to a gene: 5. The complete variable domain, with remaining parts taken from reference TRBV25-1 and TRBJ2-1, reads EADIYQTPRYLVIGTGKKITLECSQTMGHDKMYWYQQDPGMELHLIHYSYGVNSTEKGDLSSESTVSRIRTEHFPLTLESARPSHTSQYLCASSELGTSGSPYNEQFFGPGTRLTVL.

The chain has TRBV28 and TRBJ1-2; no clear D gene. Trimming cost V 5 bases and J 7 bases, with 8 bases left between them. CDR3 size: 11 residues. Germline V gives CDR1 MDHEN, CDR2 SYDVKM. The CDR3 sequence is CASSPWGGYTF. CDR3 nucleotides: TGTGCCAGCAGTCCATGGGGTGGCTACACCTTC.

The chain joins TRBV28 to TRBJ2-6; no clear D gene. Germline CDR1 and CDR2: MDHEN and SYDVKM. The V end lost 3 bases, the J end lost 12 bases, and 21 bases lay between the germline ends. The CDR3 length is 16 residues. The CDR3 nucleotides read TGTGCCAGCAGTTTCCTCTCCCGTCCGGATATGGGCGTCCTGACTTTC. Protein sequence: CASSFLSRPDMGVLTF.